The present TCR beta chain was sequenced within a study of CD8 T cells in Susac syndrome. This CDR3 contains 15 residues. Germline V gives CDR1 SEHNR, CDR2 FQNEAQ (reference sequence). V was shortened by 0 bases and J by 3 bases, with 9 bases between the two germline ends. The study sequenced TCR beta in blood CD8+ and CD4+ T cells. Those who served as multiple sclerosis controls were treatment-naive patients with stable or active relapsing-remitting disease. This clonotype was recorded once. When the RNA was reverse transcribed, random hexamers were used with an input of roughly 0.45 to 1 ug. TCRdb re-derived calls from the immunoSEQ multiplex PCR reads in MiXCR, one entry per CDR3 protein. Found here are 73,000 or so distinct CDR3 sequences, less than 95% of them singletons; the top ten hold roughly 0.39%.

The TCR was taken from a human donor with multiple sclerosis. Material for sequencing was CD8+ T cells from PBMCs. The chain links TRBV7-9 to TRBJ1-5; TRBD1 is a possible D gene (5 bases). CDR3 nucleotides: TGTGCCAGCAGCTTAGCGGCAGGGAACAATCAGCCCCAGCATTTT. Its translation is CASSLAAGNNQPQHF.